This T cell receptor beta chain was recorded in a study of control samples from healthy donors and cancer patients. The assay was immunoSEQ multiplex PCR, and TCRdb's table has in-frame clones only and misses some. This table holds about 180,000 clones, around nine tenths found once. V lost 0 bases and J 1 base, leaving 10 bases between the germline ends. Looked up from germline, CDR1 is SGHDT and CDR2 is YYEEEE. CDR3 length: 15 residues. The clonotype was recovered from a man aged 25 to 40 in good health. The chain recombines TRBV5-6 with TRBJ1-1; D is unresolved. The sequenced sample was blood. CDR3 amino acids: CASSLVHSRNTEAFF. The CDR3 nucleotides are TGTGCCAGCAGCTTGGTGCACAGCCGGAACACTGAAGCTTTCTTT.